This TCR beta chain is from a study of T cell repertoires in cytomegalovirus infection. TCRdb itself ran the reads through MiXCR, one entry per CDR3 protein. The sample carries 650,000 to 900,000 distinct CDR3 sequences, 25% to 35% recorded once. As concerns this clonotype: What it binds is unknown.

Study findings and constraints: Dominant in the ex vivo response were TCR beta clonotypes restricted by HLA-C and specific for CMV.

Per the germline V gene, CDR1 is SGHTA and CDR2 is FQGNSA. Trimming shortened V by 7 bases and J by 5 bases, and 14 bases separated the two germline ends. The CDR3 loop spans 14 amino acids. This receptor was identified in a human donor in good health (CMV status not recorded). Some clones in this sample may be carry-over from other donors' samples. The specimen was cultured CD8+ T cells from PBMCs, collected from culture after CMV antigen stimulation. The rearrangement uses TRBV7-2 and TRBJ2-2, with a weak D call TRBD1 (7 bases). The CDR3 DNA reads TGTGCCAGCACCGGAGGGGGCTGGACCGGGGAGCTGTTTTTT. It translates to CASTGGGWTGELFF. Based on the CDR3 plus reference TRBV7-2 and TRBJ2-2, the full variable domain is GAGVSQSPSNKVTEKGKDVELRCDPISGHTALYWYRQSLGQGLEFLIYFQGNSAPDKSGLPSDRFSAERTGGSVSTLTIQRTQQEDSAVYLCASTGGGWTGELFFGEGSRLTVL.